The next 10 T cell receptor beta chains were all read from a single sample in a study of CD8 T cells in ankylosing spondylitis (dated by TCRdb to the late 2010s). Broad study findings and their caveats: A TCR beta motif of eight highly homologous amino acid variants appeared characteristic of blood from ankylosing spondylitis patients.

The method was 5' RACE. Sequencing used an Illumina HiSeq 2500. TCRdb trimmed public reads at Q25 via fastp, called clones via MiXCR and kept in-frame beta chains. Every CDR3 protein is listed once, alongside the most common genes and DNA of its rows. The sample yields approximately 540,000 distinct CDR3 sequences; about 13% were counted once. In total, the top ten clones hold approximately 6.2% of the sample. Their antigens are not known. Material for sequencing was blood, either unsorted or a sorted T cell fraction (not recorded which). These TCRs come from a male donor with ankylosing spondylitis.

Only a few counts were recorded for this clonotype. This chain joins TRBV6-6 and TRBJ1-2; D might be TRBD1 (5 bases). There are 13 residues in the CDR3. Germline CDR1 reads MNHNY; CDR2 reads SVGAGI (reference sequence). Trimming stripped 2 bases from V and 6 bases from J, with 10 bases between. The CDR3: CASSYGGYDGYTF. In DNA form, the CDR3 reads TGTGCCAGCAGTTACGGGGGTTATGATGGCTACACCTTC.

This clonotype was detected ten times or more. The chain employs TRBV20-1 and TRBJ2-2; 8 bases match TRBD2. Germline V gene sequence: CDR1 DFQATT, CDR2 SNEGSKA (reference sequence). CDR3 length: 17 residues. V lost 5 bases, J lost 2 bases, and 13 bases stayed unmatched. The CDR3 DNA reads as TGCAGTGCTCGGACTAGCCGGGGATTGGGCAACACCGGGGAGCTGTTTTTT. Translation: CSARTSRGLGNTGELFF.

The chain combines TRBV7-8 with TRBJ2-3; 8 nucleotides match TRBD1. J was trimmed by 0 bases and V by 4 bases; bases with no gene match: 3. Per germline, CDR1 SGHVS and CDR2 FQNEAQ. The CDR3 is 15 amino acids. CDR3 bases: TGTGCCAGCAGCTACCGACAGGGGAGCACAGATACGCAGTATTTT. Its translation is CASSYRQGSTDTQYF.

V and J are TRBV3-1 and TRBJ1-3; D is possibly TRBD1 (5 bases). V was shortened by 5 bases and J by 0 bases, with 11 bases between the two germline ends. The V gene's germline CDR1 is LGHDT and CDR2 YNNKEL (reference sequence). CDR3 length equals 15 residues. CDR3 nucleotide sequence: TGTGCCAGCAGCGGCCGACAGTTCTCTGGAAACACCATATATTTT. Its translation is CASSGRQFSGNTIYF.

This chain joins TRBV4-1 and TRBJ1-5; no reliable D call. Germline V gives CDR1 MGHRA, CDR2 YSYEKL. This CDR3 comprises 16 residues. Trimming cost V 1 base and J 1 base, with 11 bases left between them. The CDR3 region is CASSQGLRWSNQPQHF. CDR3 DNA sequence: TGCGCCAGCAGCCAAGGGTTAAGGTGGAGCAATCAGCCCCAGCATTTT.

The rearrangement uses TRBV20-1 and TRBJ1-2; the match to TRBD1 covers 9 bases. Trimming took 4 bases from V and 3 from J; bases not matched to a gene: 6. Germline V gene lookup returns CDR1 DFQATT and CDR2 SNEGSKA (reference sequence). The CDR3 spans 14 residues. CDR3 amino acids: CSANEQGAYYGYTF. As DNA, the CDR3 is TGCAGTGCTAACGAACAGGGGGCATACTATGGCTACACCTTC.

V usage is TRBV6-2 or TRBV6-3 and J usage is TRBJ1-2; 7 nucleotides align to TRBD1. The CDR3 has 13 amino acids. The V and J ends lost 7 bases and 2 bases, in that order; junction bases with no gene match: 4. Germline lookup yields CDR1 MNHEY and CDR2 SVGEGT. The CDR3 region is CASITQGNYGYTF. The CDR3, as DNA: TGTGCCAGCATCACACAGGGGAACTATGGCTACACCTTC.

This sequence joins TRBV12-3 or TRBV12-4 and TRBJ1-2; possibly TRBD1 for D (5 bases). V was cut by 5 bases and J by 8 bases, with 15 bases left in between. This CDR3 is built from 13 residues. This CDR3 reads CASSVLGGDGYTF. As DNA, the CDR3 is TGTGCCAGCAGTGTCCTGGGGGGTGACGGCTACACCTTC.

This clonotype was counted between two and nine times. The rearrangement links TRBV2 to TRBJ2-3, with a tentative D call TRBD1 (5 bases). The germline gives CDR1 SNHLY, CDR2 FYNNEI. Trimming removed 6 bases at V and 0 bases at J, with 19 bases between. This CDR3 is 17 amino acids long. The CDR3 protein is CASRRYDSPSSTDTQYF. The DNA for the CDR3 is TGTGCCAGCAGGAGATACGACAGCCCTTCTAGCACAGATACGCAGTATTTT.

V and J are TRBV29-1 and TRBJ2-7, with 12 bases lining up with TRBD2. The germline CDR1 and CDR2 sequences are SQVTM and ANQGSEA. CDR3 length: 20 amino acids. With V trimmed by 7 bases and J by 4 bases, 26 bases remained unmatched. The CDR3 DNA follows: TGCAGCGCAGCCTACTACTCTACCACTAGCGGGAGGCCGCCTGAGTACGAGCAGTACTTC. Amino acids: CSAAYYSTTSGRPPEYEQYF.